The clone carrying this TCR beta chain was seen only once. Its specificity is not known. Enrollment shut out patients with autoimmune disease history or systemic immunosuppression. The CDR3 runs to 18 residues. This sample stems from a study of OX40 agonist ivuxolimab in advanced cancers. Assay used: immunoSEQ multiplex PCR; TCRdb lists only in-frame clones, some missing. The repertoire holds about 59,000 clones, over 70% seen once, with roughly 2% in the top ten. Notes on the study in general: Low normalized T-cell clonal expansion was also seen in some nonresponders. Among T cells, CD8+ cells averaged more expanded clones than CD4+ cells.

This TCR derives from an adult with an advanced solid tumor such as melanoma, head and neck, liver or kidney cancer. V usage is TRBV21-1 and J usage is TRBJ2-2; TRBD1, as called in the table, went unchecked against the DNA. TRBV21-1 is a known pseudogene. Sample: CD4+ or CD8+ T cells sorted from blood, taken in a trial of the OX40 agonist ivuxolimab. CDR3 nucleotide sequence: TGTGCCAGCAGCCATAACCGGACAGGGGGCGAGGGCACCGGGGAGCTGTTTTTT. This gives the protein CASSHNRTGGEGTGELFF.